This is a list of T cell receptor beta chains from one sample in a study of a mutant IDH1 vaccine in newly diagnosed glioma. Assay: immunoSEQ multiplex PCR; the TCRdb copy retains only in-frame clones and omits some. The top ten clones hold roughly 15% of a sample with about 36,000 clones, about four fifths of them seen once. The antigens these receptors bind are not known. Sequencing used peripheral blood mononuclear cells (PBMCs), obtained from a glioma patient whose treatment included an IDH1 peptide vaccine. These receptors were obtained from a woman in her thirties with glioma. Some clones in this sample may be carry-over from other donors' samples. Both conserved end residues are part of each CDR3. A D gene is named only where the DNA matches it firmly. Size is stated for part of the rows, as once, few or many counts, or as a class when the clone is expanded.

v_gene,j_gene,abundance,d_gene,CDR3nt,CDR3aa
TRBV10-3,TRBJ1-5,once,-,TGTGCCACCCACCGAGAAAGCAATCAGCCCCAGCATTTT,CATHRESNQPQHF
TRBV19,TRBJ2-2,-,TRBD2,TGTGCCAGTAGTACCCGGTCACTAGCGGGAGTCGGGGAGCTGTTTTTT,CASSTRSLAGVGELFF
TRBV6-1,TRBJ2-5,-,TRBD2,TGTGCCAGCAGTGATGGGGGGGGTCGCCAAGAGACCCAGTACTTC,CASSDGGGRQETQYF
TRBV7-2,TRBJ2-7,-,-,TGTGCCAGCAGCCCCCTGGCGCTAGCACTCTACGAGCAGTACTTC,CASSPLALALYEQYF
TRBV30,TRBJ2-1,-,TRBD1,TGTGCCTGGAGTGTAGGGACAGGGGGCCTAGCACGGTTCTTC,CAWSVGTGGLARFF
TRBV5-1,TRBJ2-6,once,-,TGCGCCAGCAGCTTCGGGGGCTCTGGGGCCAACGTCCTGACTTTC,CASSFGGSGANVLTF
TRBV7-9,TRBJ2-5,few,TRBD1,TGTGCCAGCAGCTCCTCACAGGGGGTTGAGACCCAGTACTTC,CASSSSQGVETQYF
TRBV30,TRBJ1-2,-,-,TGTGCCTGGACTCAAAGGGGGTTTAACTATGGCTACACCTTC,CAWTQRGFNYGYTF
TRBV7-9,TRBJ1-1,-,TRBD1,TGTGCCAGCAGCTCCACGACAGGGGGCCGGACTGAAGCTTTCTTT,CASSSTTGGRTEAFF
TRBV10-1,TRBJ1-1,-,-,TGCGCCAGCAGTGAGTTCCCGGACATATTAGACACTGAAGCTTTCTTT,CASSEFPDILDTEAFF
TRBV19,TRBJ2-1,-,-,TGTGCCAGTAGTATCCATGCCTCCTACAATGAGCAGTTCTTC,CASSIHASYNEQFF
TRBV4-1,TRBJ2-3,-,-,TGCGCCAGCAGCCTCAGGACAGCCGCCACAGATACGCAGTATTTT,CASSLRTAATDTQYF
TRBV29-1,TRBJ1-1,-,-,TGCAGCCCCCGGGATCTGGGGACTGAAGCTTTCTTT,CSPRDLGTEAFF
TRBV11-2,TRBJ2-2,few,TRBD2,TGTGCCAGCAGCACCGGGACTAGGACCGGGGAGCTGTTTTTT,CASSTGTRTGELFF
TRBV7-8,TRBJ1-5,-,-,TGTGCCAGCAGCCTAGGGGGGGTAAGGAATCAGCCCCAGCATTTT,CASSLGGVRNQPQHF
TRBV6-4,TRBJ2-3,-,TRBD2,TGTGCCAGCATACTAGCGGGAGGGTGCACAGATACGCAGTATTTT,CASILAGGCTDTQYF
TRBV19,TRBJ1-5,-,TRBD1,TGTGCCAGTAGTTACACAGGGGTTAGCAATCAGCCCCAGCATTTT,CASSYTGVSNQPQHF
TRBV15,TRBJ2-1,-,TRBD1,TGTGCCACCAGCAGAGGGAGGGGGCAGGTGGACAGGGGACGGAATGAGCAGTTCTTC,CATSRGRGQVDRGRNEQFF
TRBV5-1,TRBJ2-3,once,TRBD2,TGCGCCAGCAGCCTGGGGGCTAGCGGGAGTGCAGATACGCAGTATTTT,CASSLGASGSADTQYF
TRBV11-3,TRBJ1-4,-,-,TGTGCCAGCAGCGAGGGGGGTAAGGGTGAAAAACTGTTTTTT,CASSEGGKGEKLFF
TRBV14,TRBJ2-3,-,-,TGTGCCAGCAGCCAAGATAAAGGGTCTAGGACAGATACGCAGTATTTT,CASSQDKGSRTDTQYF
TRBV6-5,TRBJ2-7,-,-,TGTGCCAGCAGTTACTCCCCGGGGGGCATGTACTTC,CASSYSPGGMYF
TRBV18,TRBJ2-7,-,-,TGTGCCAGCTCACCTCGGGACGGCTCCTACGAGCAGTACTTC,CASSPRDGSYEQYF
TRBV15,TRBJ1-3,-,-,TGTGCCACCAGCACCTCCCGGACGGACTCTGGAAACACCATATATTTT,CATSTSRTDSGNTIYF
TRBV19,TRBJ2-1,once,TRBD1,TGTGCCAGTAGCCAAGGGGGCTCCCCCTACAATGAGCAGTTCTTC,CASSQGGSPYNEQFF